The 17 T cell receptor beta chains listed next were all sequenced from one sample in a study of shared clonotypes between healthy human individuals. Assay used: immunoSEQ multiplex PCR; TCRdb lists only in-frame clones, some missing. The sample lists 2 million to 2.5 million clones; approximately 94% were seen once. The sequenced material came from naive CD4+ T cells sorted from blood. Subset defined: CD45RA+ positively selected. The receptor source for this set is a man aged 18-30 years in good health.

About this clone: The identical CDR3 is also encoded by other nucleotide sequences in the sample. V usage is TRBV5-1 and J usage is TRBJ2-1; 11 bases line up with TRBD2. Germline CDR1 SGHRS, CDR2 YFSETQ. This CDR3 comprises 16 residues. The V segment lost 0 bases and the J segment 3 bases; nucleotides outside the gene matches: 2. The CDR3 reads CASSLGLAGGYNEQFF. Here the CDR3 DNA reads TGCGCCAGCAGCTTGGGTCTAGCGGGGGGCTACAATGAGCAGTTCTTC.

The rearrangement joins TRBV10-3 to TRBJ1-2, with D uncertain. The CDR3 has 14 amino acids. Germline V gene sequence: CDR1 ENHRY, CDR2 SYGVKD. The V end lost 4 bases, the J end lost 6 bases, and 15 bases lay between the germline ends. The CDR3: CAISANSGFDGYTF. The DNA for the CDR3 is TGTGCCATCAGTGCCAACTCGGGGTTTGATGGCTACACCTTC.

J is TRBJ1-4 and V is TRBV19; D is unclear. Germline V lookup: CDR1 LNHDA, CDR2 SQIVND (reference sequence). The length of the CDR3 is 13 residues. V shed 8 bases and J shed 6 bases, with 13 bases lying between them. Here the CDR3 DNA reads TGTGCCAGTCGACTTGCGTCCCATGAAAAACTGTTTTTT. This encodes CASRLASHEKLFF.

The chain combines TRBV2 with TRBJ2-5, with 11 bases aligning to TRBD2. Gene TRBJ2-7 matches the end of the DNA better, so the J call may be wrong. Germline lookup yields CDR1 SNHLY and CDR2 FYNNEI. The CDR3 is 13 residues long. CDR3 DNA: TGTGCCAGCCTAGCGGGAGGCTCCTACGAGCAGTACTTC. Translating gives CASLAGGSYEQYF.

The J gene is TRBJ1-5, the V gene TRBV27, with 7 bases lining up with TRBD1. Germline trimming cut 6 bases from V and 3 bases from J; bases unmatched to any gene: 8. Germline CDR1 MNHEY, CDR2 SMNVEV (reference sequence). The length of the CDR3 is 15 residues. The CDR3 spells CASSSGTALNQPQHF. CDR3 nucleotide sequence: TGTGCCAGCAGCTCAGGGACAGCTCTCAATCAGCCCCAGCATTTT.

The gene calls are TRBV11-2 and TRBJ1-2, with a tentative D call TRBD1 (6 bases). The V gene lost 3 bases and the J gene lost 4 bases, with 12 bases spanning the gap. Germline CDR1 and CDR2: SGHAT and FQNNGV. CDR3 length equals 14 residues. The CDR3: CASSLVGGAYGYTF. The CDR3 DNA is TGTGCCAGCAGCTTGGTCGGGGGGGCCTATGGCTACACCTTC.

The chain employs TRBV4-3 and TRBJ2-1, with TRBD2 as a possible D gene (6 bases). The CDR3 spans 16 residues. Looked up from germline, CDR1 is LGHNA and CDR2 is YSLEER. The ends were cut back, 0 bases at V and 8 bases at J, with 17 bases in the middle. The CDR3 nucleotides are TGCGCCAGCAGCCAAGAGGGGGGAGAGGCAAGATATGAGCAGTTCTTC. Its translation is CASSQEGGEARYEQFF.

The chain recombines TRBV6-5 with TRBJ2-1; D remains unclear. The germline V and J ends were trimmed by 0 bases and 0 bases, with 9 bases remaining between them. Germline V gene lookup returns CDR1 MNHEY and CDR2 SVGAGI. The CDR3 contains 16 residues. The CDR3 is CASSYSPWGSYNEQFF. The CDR3 nucleotides read TGTGCCAGCAGTTACTCCCCGTGGGGCTCCTACAATGAGCAGTTCTTC.

About this clone itself: One end of the junction does not line up with germline, which may come from a read error. The V gene is TRBV11-2, the J gene TRBJ2-1; 11 nucleotides align to TRBD2. The length of the CDR3 is 14 residues. Germline CDR1 SGHAT, CDR2 FQNNGV. DNA for the CDR3: TGTGCCAGCAGCTTAGACGTAGCGGGAGGGCGGGAGCTCTTC. Translated: CASSLDVAGGRELF.

CDR3 in amino acids: CASSLRDTGELFF. The CDR3 DNA sequence: TGTGCCAGCAGCTTAAGGGACACCGGGGAGCTGTTTTTT. The chain recombines TRBV11-1 with TRBJ2-2; D call uncertain. There are 13 residues in the CDR3. Germline V CDR1 and CDR2: SGHAT, FQDESV (reference sequence). V shed 2 bases and J shed 3 bases, with 4 bases lying between them.

The rearrangement joins TRBV5-1 to TRBJ2-7, with D tentatively TRBD1 (6 bases). The germline V gene encodes CDR1 SGHRS and CDR2 YFSETQ. Trimming pared 3 bases from V and 0 bases from J, leaving 13 bases between. CDR3 length: 15 amino acids. The CDR3 region has the DNA TGCGCCAGCAGCTCGGTGTCAGGGGACTCCTACGAGCAGTACTTC. Translated, it gives CASSSVSGDSYEQYF.

The rearrangement uses TRBV7-9 and TRBJ2-5; possible D gene TRBD1, 6 bases. The CDR3 length is 18 residues. V was cut by 1 base and J by 5 bases, with 23 bases left in between. Germline V gene lookup returns CDR1 SEHNR and CDR2 FQNEAQ (reference sequence). The CDR3 DNA is TGTGCCAGCAGCTTAGTGCTGGTATGGGACACCGCGAGGGAGACCCAGTACTTC. Translated: CASSLVLVWDTARETQYF. Using reference TRBV7-9 and TRBJ2-5 for the parts outside the CDR3, the full variable domain is DTGVSQNPRHKITKRGQNVTFRCDPISEHNRLYWYRQTLGQGPEFLTYFQNEAQLEKSRLLSDRFSAERPKGSFSTLEIQRTEQGDSAMYLCASSLVLVWDTARETQYFGPGTRLLVL.

This chain joins TRBV27 and TRBJ1-3; D gene unclear. The CDR3 length is 15 residues. Between the trimmed V and J ends, which lost 5 bases and 0 bases, there was a span of 11 bases. In germline, CDR1 is MNHEY, CDR2 SMNVEV (reference sequence). The CDR3 sequence is CASSSGWNSGNTIYF. The CDR3, as DNA: TGTGCCAGCAGTAGCGGGTGGAACTCTGGAAACACCATATATTTT.

This chain joins TRBV25-1 and TRBJ1-2; no firm D call. Germline CDR1 and CDR2: MGHDK and SYGVNS. The V and J ends lost 8 bases and 3 bases respectively, with 28 bases between them. The CDR3 sequence is 18 residues long. The CDR3 sequence is CASEVNPWEESDDYGYTF. DNA for the CDR3: TGTGCCAGCGAAGTGAACCCATGGGAAGAGTCCGACGACTATGGCTACACCTTC.

The rearrangement joins TRBV25-1 to TRBJ2-2; tentatively, D is TRBD2 (6 bases). V was trimmed by 5 bases and J by 7 bases, leaving 26 bases between them. CDR3 length: 18 residues. Germline assignment: CDR1 MGHDK and CDR2 SYGVNS. The chain's CDR3 is CASSLLTGTPDNGGELFF. CDR3 DNA sequence: TGTGCCAGCAGTCTCCTAACCGGGACTCCCGATAACGGCGGGGAGCTGTTTTTT. The whole variable domain, filled in from reference TRBV25-1 and TRBJ2-2, reads EADIYQTPRYLVIGTGKKITLECSQTMGHDKMYWYQQDPGMELHLIHYSYGVNSTEKGDLSSESTVSRIRTEHFPLTLESARPSHTSQYLCASSLLTGTPDNGGELFFGEGSRLTVL.

The rearrangement uses TRBV6-5 and TRBJ2-3, with a tentative D call TRBD2 (6 bases). The CDR3 is made up of 15 amino acids. The V end lost 2 bases, the J end lost 1 base, and 10 bases lay between the germline ends. Germline-derived CDR1 and CDR2 are MNHEY and SVGAGI. CDR3 nucleotides: TGTGCCAGCAGTTACATCGCGGGACGCACAGATACGCAGTATTTT. The encoded protein is CASSYIAGRTDTQYF.

This clone was detected once. The CDR3, as DNA: TGTGCCAGCAGCTCGATTCGAGGGCTTGTTGGTGAAAAACTGTTTTTT. Translation: CASSSIRGLVGEKLFF. J is TRBJ1-4 and V is TRBV7-9; D is unresolved. CDR3 size: 16 residues. Trimming pared 4 bases from V and 7 bases from J, leaving 19 bases between. Germline values: CDR1 SEHNR, CDR2 FQNEAQ (reference sequence). Variable domain in full (rest from reference TRBV7-9 and TRBJ1-4): DTGVSQNPRHKITKRGQNVTFRCDPISEHNRLYWYRQTLGQGPEFLTYFQNEAQLEKSRLLSDRFSAERPKGSFSTLEIQRTEQGDSAMYLCASSSIRGLVGEKLFFGSGTQLSVL.